The source of this TCR beta chain is a study of shared clonotypes between healthy human individuals. Study information: The plates for each donor numbered three CD4 naive, three CD4 memory, two CD8 naive and one CD8 memory. General observations from the study: The low donor count limited represented genetic and exposure-history diversity.

The CDR3 runs to 15 residues. The germline V gene has CDR1 MGHRA and CDR2 YSYEKL. Trimming shortened V by 8 bases and J by 6 bases, and 22 bases separated the two germline ends. In regard to this clone: No antigen is known for it.

Running of the assay took place at deep level. Replicate PCRs for sorted subsets used about 200 ng DNA; this equaled 30,000 to 35,000 T cell genomes. Libraries were prepared by immunoSEQ multiplex PCR; TCRdb keeps only in-frame clonotypes and omits some of them. The sample holds roughly 2,000,000 clones, 85% to 95% seen once. Terminally differentiated effector memory CD45RA+ cells were excluded from the naive CD8 cells, which were CD45RO-negative and positively selected for CCR7. Source material: naive CD8+ T cells from PBMCs. The source of this sequence is a young man in good health. Some clones in this sample may be carry-over from other donors' samples. The rearrangement joins TRBV4-1 to TRBJ1-2; D may be TRBD1 (6 bases). The CDR3 DNA follows: TGCGCCAGCGTGGGACGACAGGCTGGAGGCGATGGCTACACCTTC. Protein: CASVGRQAGGDGYTF.